This T cell receptor (beta chain) appears in the sequencing data of a study of T-cell reconstitution after alpha-beta-depleted transplantation in children. V lost 6 bases and J lost 4, with 15 bases in between. This CDR3 spans 14 amino acids. Unique molecular identifiers were incorporated when the TCRbeta library was constructed. TCRdb independently ran MiXCR on the PCR reads; one entry per CDR3 protein. The table includes about a million distinct CDR3 sequences, around 30% detected once. V usage is TRBV12-3 or TRBV12-4 and J usage is TRBJ2-5; no reliable D call. This clonotype originated in a boy under two years old who had a stem cell transplant for SCID, so the T cells may come from the graft donor. The sequences come from PBMCs, mostly from graft donor cells, collected 360 days after TCRalphabeta/CD19-depleted stem cell transplant. The CDR3 DNA reads as TGTGCCAGCAGCAATCTCGGGCAAATAGAGACCCAGTACTTC. Protein: CASSNLGQIETQYF.